Below are 7 T cell receptor beta chains sequenced from a single sample in a study of blood T cell repertoires in COVID-19. Only in-frame clones appear in the TCRdb table, and some are missing; sequencing was by immunoSEQ multiplex PCR. Here the sample spans about 300,000 clones, roughly 86% being singletons. Sequencing was performed on PBMCs or T cells enriched from blood (not recorded which). The receptors stem from a woman aged 45 to 65 who had been exposed to COVID-19.

CDR3 sequence reads: CASSRGGSTGELFF. The CDR3 bases are TGTGCCAGCAGTCGGGGAGGGAGCACCGGGGAGCTGTTTTTT. The chain combines TRBV2 with TRBJ2-2, with 7 bases that match TRBD2. Germline CDR1 reads SNHLY; CDR2 reads FYNNEI. The CDR3 is 14 amino acids. Losses at the gene ends were 5 bases for V and 4 bases for J; bases not matched to a gene: 4.

The chain recombines TRBV19 with TRBJ2-3; 10 bases match TRBD1. V lost 6 bases to trimming and J lost 3 bases; unmatched junction nucleotides: 6. The CDR3 is made up of 15 amino acids. CDR1 LNHDA and CDR2 SQIVND come from the germline V gene (reference sequence). CDR3 amino acids: CASSDRGQGTDTQYF. The CDR3 DNA sequence: TGTGCCAGTAGCGACAGGGGGCAGGGTACAGATACGCAGTATTTT.

The chain couples TRBV18 to TRBJ2-5; no definite D call. CDR1 is KGHSH, CDR2 LQKENI, per germline. V lost 2 bases to trimming and J lost 4 bases, with 11 bases between them. The CDR3 is made up of 14 amino acids. CDR3 sequence reads: CASSPVSPRETQYF. The DNA of the CDR3 is TGTGCCAGCTCACCAGTATCCCCGCGAGAGACCCAGTACTTC.

The chain links TRBV28 to TRBJ1-2; D uncertain. Trimming removed 4 bases at V and 4 bases at J, with 7 bases between. The germline gives CDR1 MDHEN, CDR2 SYDVKM. CDR3 length: 12 amino acids. The DNA of the CDR3 is TGTGCCAGCAGTTCGCAGATCTATGGCTACACCTTC. This gives the protein CASSSQIYGYTF.

On this clone: Other DNA sequences of this sample code for an identical CDR3. The chain employs TRBV28 and TRBJ1-6, with a weak D call TRBD1 (5 bases). Between the trimmed V and J ends, which lost 4 bases and 7 bases, there was a span of 17 bases. The CDR3 sequence is 16 residues long. Germline CDR1 reads MDHEN; CDR2 reads SYDVKM. CDR3 protein: CASSSPGGGRNSPLHF. For the CDR3, the DNA is TGTGCCAGCAGTTCCCCCGGGGGAGGGAGGAATTCACCCCTCCACTTT.

The rearrangement uses TRBV5-8 and TRBJ2-4; TRBD2 might be the D (6 bases). Germline V gene data show CDR1 as SGHTS and CDR2 as YDEGEE. The CDR3 runs to 14 residues. The V gene lost 0 bases and the J gene lost 8 bases, with 12 bases spanning the gap. The DNA for the CDR3 is TGTGCCAGCAGCTTGGGGAGGGATAGGCACATTCAGTACTTC. Residues: CASSLGRDRHIQYF. Using reference TRBV5-8 and TRBJ2-4 for the parts outside the CDR3, the full variable domain is EAGVTQSPTHLIKTRGQQATLRCSPISGHTSVYWYQQALGLGLQFLLWYDEGEERNRGNFPPRFSGRQFPNYSSELNVNALELEDSALYLCASSLGRDRHIQYFGAGTRLSVL.

The chain recombines TRBV5-1 with TRBJ1-4; 8 bases agree with TRBD1. The CDR3 is made up of 14 amino acids. V gave up 4 bases and J gave up 5 bases; unmatched junction bases: 4. The germline gives CDR1 SGHRS, CDR2 YFSETQ. CDR3 amino acids: CASSTDRANEKLFF. The CDR3 DNA sequence: TGCGCCAGCAGCACGGACAGGGCCAATGAAAAACTGTTTTTT.